This record concerns one TCR beta chain sequence. The data stem from a study of blood T cell repertoires in COVID-19. Method: immunoSEQ multiplex PCR; TCRdb's copy keeps in-frame clones and lacks some. The sample includes 200,000 or so clones, roughly 80% of them seen just once. Participant ages covered roughly 18 to 89 years across approximately 25 US areas. Cohorts were based on clinical histories the participants reported. Germline CDR1 is SQVTM and CDR2 is ANQGSEA. The CDR3 contains 11 residues. V lost 3 bases to trimming and J lost 8 bases; unmatched junction nucleotides: 3. This chain uses TRBV29-1 with TRBJ1-2, with 7 bases lining up with TRBD1. The sequence came from a woman aged 40-49 years with acute COVID-19. The sample comprised PBMCs or T cells enriched from blood (not recorded which). The CDR3 nucleotides are TGCAGCGTTGACCCGGGACAGGGCTACACCTTC. Protein sequence: CSVDPGQGYTF. Supplemented by reference TRBV29-1 and TRBJ1-2, the full variable domain reads SAVISQKPSRDICQRGTSLTIQCQVDSQVTMMFWYRQQPGQSLTLIATANQGSEATYESGFVIDKFPISRPNLTFSTLTVSNMSPEDSSIYLCSVDPGQGYTFGSGTRLTVV.